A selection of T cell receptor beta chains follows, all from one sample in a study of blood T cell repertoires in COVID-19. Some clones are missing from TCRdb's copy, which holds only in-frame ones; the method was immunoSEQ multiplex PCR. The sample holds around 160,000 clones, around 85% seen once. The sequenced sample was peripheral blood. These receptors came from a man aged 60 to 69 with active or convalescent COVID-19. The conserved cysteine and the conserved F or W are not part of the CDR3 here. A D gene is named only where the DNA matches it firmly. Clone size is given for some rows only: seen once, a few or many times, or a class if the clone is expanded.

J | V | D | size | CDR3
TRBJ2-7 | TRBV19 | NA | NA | ASSIGLAWYEQY
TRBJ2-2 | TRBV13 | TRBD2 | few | ASSEGLAGVRGELF
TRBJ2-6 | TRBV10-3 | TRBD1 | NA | AISRGPGANVLT
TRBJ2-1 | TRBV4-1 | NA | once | ASSSRPAERISSYNEQF
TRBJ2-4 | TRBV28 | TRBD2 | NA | ASESAGEITKNIQY
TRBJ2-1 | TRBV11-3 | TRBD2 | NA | ASSLLASGGIQGEQF
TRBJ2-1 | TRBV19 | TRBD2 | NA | ASSIAAGGGEQF
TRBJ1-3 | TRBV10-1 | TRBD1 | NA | ASKTDRVRNTIY
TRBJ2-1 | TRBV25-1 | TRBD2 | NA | ASSEPRRLAGGEQF
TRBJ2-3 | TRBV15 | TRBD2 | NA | ATSRRLLAGNTDTQY
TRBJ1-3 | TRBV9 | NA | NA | ASSSRAQAGNTIY
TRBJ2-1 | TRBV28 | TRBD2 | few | ASSLLGLAVNEQF
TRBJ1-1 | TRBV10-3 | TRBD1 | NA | AIRRGQGNTEAF
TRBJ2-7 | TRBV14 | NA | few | ASSQGTSTYEQY
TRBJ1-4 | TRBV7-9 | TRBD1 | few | ASSSLTGGGEKLF
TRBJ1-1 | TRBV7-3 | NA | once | ASSPGITTTEAF
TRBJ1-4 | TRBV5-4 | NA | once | ASSLSGNEKLF
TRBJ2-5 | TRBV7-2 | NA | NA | ASRALSPQETQY
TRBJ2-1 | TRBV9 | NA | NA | ASSPRLRYADEQF
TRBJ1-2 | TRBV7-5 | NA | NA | ARSLAGSLYGYT
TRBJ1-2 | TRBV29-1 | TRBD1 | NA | SVAKRQGDGYT
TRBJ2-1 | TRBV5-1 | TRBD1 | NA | ASSLDDRGYNEQF
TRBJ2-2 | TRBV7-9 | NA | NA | ASSEGHMNTGELF
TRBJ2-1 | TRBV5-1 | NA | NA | ASSTQGQHNEQF
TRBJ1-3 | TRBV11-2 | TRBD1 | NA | ASSFKGASGNTIY
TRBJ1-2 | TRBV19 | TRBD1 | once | ASSYRGPDGYT
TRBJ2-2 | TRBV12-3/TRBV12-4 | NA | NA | ASSETGRELF
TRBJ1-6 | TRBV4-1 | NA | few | ASSRQQDYNSPLH
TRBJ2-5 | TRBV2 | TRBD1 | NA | ASSEEGASLGETQY
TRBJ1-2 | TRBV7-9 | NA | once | ASSLGLGLPYGYT
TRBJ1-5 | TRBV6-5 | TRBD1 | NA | ASSSQGAQPQH
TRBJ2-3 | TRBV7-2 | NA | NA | ASSSQGTTPLNTQY
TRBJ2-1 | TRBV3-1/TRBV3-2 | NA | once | ASSQEKRYNEQF
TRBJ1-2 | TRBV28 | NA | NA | ASSFSLPEGYT
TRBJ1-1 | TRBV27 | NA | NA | ASSADLGGTEAF
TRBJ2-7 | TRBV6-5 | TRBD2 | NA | ASSLAGGGYEQY
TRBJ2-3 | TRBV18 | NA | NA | ASSPSSGGTDTQY